This T cell receptor beta chain was retrieved from a study of blood T cell repertoires in COVID-19. Overall study: The United States, Italy and Spain were the sources of the acute and convalescent COVID-19 samples.

Libraries were prepared by immunoSEQ multiplex PCR; TCRdb keeps only in-frame clonotypes and omits some of them. The sample includes about 140,000 clones, around 80% of them seen just once. CDR1 SGHRS and CDR2 YFSETQ come from the germline V gene. The CDR3 spans 14 residues. Trimming shortened V by 0 bases and J by 2 bases, and 9 bases separated the two germline ends. About this clone itself: Other DNA sequences in the sample encode the same CDR3.

What was sequenced was peripheral blood. The receptor was derived from a man aged 55 to 70 who had recovered from COVID-19. This chain uses TRBV5-1 with TRBJ2-7; perhaps TRBD2 as D (5 bases). The CDR3 DNA reads TGCGCCAGCAGCTTGGGAACGGGAACCTACGAGCAGTACTTC. This translates into CASSLGTGTYEQYF. Based on the CDR3 plus reference TRBV5-1 and TRBJ2-7, the full variable domain is KAGVTQTPRYLIKTRGQQVTLSCSPISGHRSVSWYQQTPGQGLQFLFEYFSETQRNKGNFPGRFSGRQFSNSRSEMNVSTLELGDSALYLCASSLGTGTYEQYFGPGTRLTVT.